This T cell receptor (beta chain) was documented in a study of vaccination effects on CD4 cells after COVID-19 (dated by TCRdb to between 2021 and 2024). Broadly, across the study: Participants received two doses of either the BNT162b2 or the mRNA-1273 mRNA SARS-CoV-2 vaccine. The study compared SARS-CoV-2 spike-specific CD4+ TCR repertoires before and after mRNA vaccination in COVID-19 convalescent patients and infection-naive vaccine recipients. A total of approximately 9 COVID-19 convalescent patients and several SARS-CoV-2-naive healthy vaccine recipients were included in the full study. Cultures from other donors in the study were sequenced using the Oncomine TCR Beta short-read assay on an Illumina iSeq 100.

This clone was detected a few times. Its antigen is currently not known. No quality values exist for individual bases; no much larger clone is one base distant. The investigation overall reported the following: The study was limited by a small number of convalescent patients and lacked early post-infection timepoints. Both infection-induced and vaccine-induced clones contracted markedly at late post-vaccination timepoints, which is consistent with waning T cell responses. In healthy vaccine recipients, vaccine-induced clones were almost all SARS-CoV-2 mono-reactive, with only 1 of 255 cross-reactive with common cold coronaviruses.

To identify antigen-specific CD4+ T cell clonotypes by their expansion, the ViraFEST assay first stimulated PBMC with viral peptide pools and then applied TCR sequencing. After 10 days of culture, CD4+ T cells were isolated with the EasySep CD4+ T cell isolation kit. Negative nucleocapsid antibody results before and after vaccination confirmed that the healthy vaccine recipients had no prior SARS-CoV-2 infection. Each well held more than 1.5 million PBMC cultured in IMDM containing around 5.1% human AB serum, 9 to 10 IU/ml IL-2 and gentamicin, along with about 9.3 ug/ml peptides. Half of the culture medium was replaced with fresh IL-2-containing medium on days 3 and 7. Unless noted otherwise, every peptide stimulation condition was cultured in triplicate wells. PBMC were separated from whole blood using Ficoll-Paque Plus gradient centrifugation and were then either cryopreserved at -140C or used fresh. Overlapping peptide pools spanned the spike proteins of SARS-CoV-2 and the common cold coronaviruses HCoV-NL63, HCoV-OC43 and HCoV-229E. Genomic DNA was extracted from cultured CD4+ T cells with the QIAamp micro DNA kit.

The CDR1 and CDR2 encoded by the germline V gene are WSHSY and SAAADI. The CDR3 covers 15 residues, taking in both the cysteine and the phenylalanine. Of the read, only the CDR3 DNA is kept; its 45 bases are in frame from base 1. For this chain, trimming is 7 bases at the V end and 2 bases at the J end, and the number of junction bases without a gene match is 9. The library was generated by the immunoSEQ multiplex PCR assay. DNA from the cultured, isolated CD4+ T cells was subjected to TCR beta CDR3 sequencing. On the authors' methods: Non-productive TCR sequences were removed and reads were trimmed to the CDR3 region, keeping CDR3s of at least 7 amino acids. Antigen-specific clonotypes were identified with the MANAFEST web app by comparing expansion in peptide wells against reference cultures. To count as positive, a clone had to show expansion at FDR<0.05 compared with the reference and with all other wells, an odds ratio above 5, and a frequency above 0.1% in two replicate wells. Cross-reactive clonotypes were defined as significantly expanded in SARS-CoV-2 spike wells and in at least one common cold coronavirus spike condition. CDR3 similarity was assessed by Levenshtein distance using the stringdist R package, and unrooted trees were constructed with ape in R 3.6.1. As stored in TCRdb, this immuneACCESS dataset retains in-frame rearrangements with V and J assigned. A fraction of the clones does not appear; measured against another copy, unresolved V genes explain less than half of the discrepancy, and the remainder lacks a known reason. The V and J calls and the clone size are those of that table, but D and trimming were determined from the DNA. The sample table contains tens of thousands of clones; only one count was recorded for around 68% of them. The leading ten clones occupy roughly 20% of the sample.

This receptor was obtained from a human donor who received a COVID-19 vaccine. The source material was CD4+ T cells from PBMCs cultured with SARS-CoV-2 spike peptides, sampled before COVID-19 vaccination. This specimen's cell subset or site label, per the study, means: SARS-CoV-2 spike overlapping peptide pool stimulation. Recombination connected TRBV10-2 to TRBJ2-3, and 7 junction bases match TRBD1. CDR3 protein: CASTPGDRYTDTQYF. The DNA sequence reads TGCGCCAGCACCCCCGGGGACAGATACACAGATACGCAGTATTTT.